These T cell receptor beta chains were read from a single sample in a study of cytomegalovirus exposure and HLA in healthy donors. Profiled with immunoSEQ multiplex PCR; TCRdb holds only in-frame clones, not every one. The table includes about 170,000 clones, roughly 79% detected once. Sequenced input: PBMCs. These receptors originate from a woman aged 25 to 39 in good health and CMV-seropositive. The CDR3 runs from the conserved cysteine through the conserved F or W. D genes are given only for firm matches. Clone size is shown for a subset of rows, as once, few, many or a class of expanded clone.

>TRBJ1-1|.|TRBV6-5|once
CASMTGATEAFF
TGTGCCAGCATGACTGGTGCCACTGAAGCTTTCTTT
>TRBJ2-2|TRBD2|TRBV7-8|.
CASSLFFSRTSGTNTGELFF
TGTGCCAGCAGCTTATTTTTCAGTAGGACTAGCGGAACGAACACCGGGGAGCTGTTTTTT
>TRBJ2-1|.|TRBV9|few
CASGGTNSYNEQFF
TGTGCCAGCGGAGGGACCAACTCCTACAATGAGCAGTTCTTC
>TRBJ1-6|.|TRBV5-4|.
CASSLGGGDSPLHF
TGTGCCAGCAGCTTGGGGGGGGGAGATTCACCCCTCCACTTT
>TRBJ2-1|.|TRBV9|.
CASSVALVGSSYNEQFF
TGTGCCAGCAGCGTAGCTTTGGTGGGGAGCTCCTACAATGAGCAGTTCTTC
>TRBJ1-2|.|TRBV5-6|.
CASSRVLQGDTF
TGTGCCAGCAGCCGGGTCCTCCAAGGTGACACCTTC
>TRBJ1-6|TRBD1|TRBV2|.
CASNTGGDYSPLHF
TGTGCCAGTAATACAGGGGGTGACTATTCACCCCTCCACTTT
>TRBJ2-1|TRBD2|TRBV7-2|.
CASSSRGLAGKQFF
TGTGCCAGCAGCTCAAGAGGACTAGCGGGTAAGCAGTTCTTC
>TRBJ2-7|.|TRBV11-2|.
CASSLERGGEYEQYF
TGTGCCAGCAGCTTGGAGAGAGGGGGAGAATACGAGCAGTACTTC
>TRBJ2-4|TRBD1|TRBV5-5|few
CASSLAFRDRVTKNIQYF
TGTGCCAGCAGCTTGGCGTTCCGGGACAGGGTGACCAAAAACATTCAGTACTTC
>TRBJ2-4|TRBD2|TRBV13|.
CASTDGRAGAKNIQYF
TGTGCCAGCACGGACGGGAGGGCCGGGGCCAAAAACATTCAGTACTTC
>TRBJ2-2|TRBD2|TRBV9|.
CASSPYYIASGSTGELFF
TGTGCCAGCAGCCCATACTACATTGCTAGCGGGAGTACCGGGGAGCTGTTTTTT
>TRBJ1-1|TRBD1|TRBV4-3|.
CASSPTTTGKNTEAFF
TGCGCCAGCAGCCCCACAACGACAGGGAAGAACACTGAAGCTTTCTTT
>TRBJ2-1|.|TRBV25-1|.
CASSERAPTKRAHNEQFF
TGTGCCAGCAGTGAAAGGGCTCCGACTAAACGAGCCCACAATGAGCAGTTCTTC
>TRBJ1-1|.|TRBV5-6|.
CASSFLTGNTEAFF
TGTGCCAGCAGCTTCTTGACAGGGAACACTGAAGCTTTCTTT
>TRBJ1-1|.|TRBV6-1|.
CASIPGTLNTEAFF
TGTGCCAGCATCCCTGGGACACTGAACACTGAAGCTTTCTTT
>TRBJ2-1|.|TRBV7-7|few
CASSLAGGDEQFF
TGTGCCAGCAGCTTAGCGGGCGGGGATGAGCAGTTCTTC
>TRBJ2-1|.|TRBV27|.
CASSFSSTSSQGFWNEQFF
TGTGCCAGCAGTTTTTCTAGTACATCATCACAGGGATTCTGGAATGAGCAGTTCTTC
>TRBJ1-1|.|TRBV18|.
CASSPRNQGPLNGNTEAFF
TGTGCCAGCTCACCGAGGAACCAGGGGCCGCTTAATGGGAACACTGAAGCTTTCTTT
>TRBJ2-3|TRBD2|TRBV30|few
CAWSRLAGRDTQYF
TGTGCCTGGAGTCGGCTAGCGGGACGAGATACGCAGTATTTT
>TRBJ1-1|.|TRBV29-1|once
CSVRRTEAFF
TGCAGCGTTCGGAGGACTGAAGCTTTCTTT